This TCR beta chain was recorded in a study of beta chain features in type 1 diabetes. The authors reverse transcribed all of the isolated RNA, so sequencing captured expressed TCRB transcripts. The table came from immunoSEQ multiplex PCR; TCRdb's copy has only in-frame clones and leaves some out. The sample holds about 150,000 clones, around 9% seen once. Overall study findings and caveats: More deletions and fewer insertions at VDJ junctions were seen in type 1 diabetes patients. The study left unresolved whether HLA type influences TCRB rearrangement. Type 1 diabetes patients had TCRB CDR3s that were shorter (moderately but significantly so) in all four CD4+ subsets.

Looked up from germline, CDR1 is SGHRS and CDR2 is YFSETQ. With V trimmed by 2 bases and J by 6 bases, 4 bases remained unmatched. The CDR3 length is 14 residues. CD45RO/CCR7/CD25/CD127/CD95/CD27 sorting isolated CD4+ naive, central memory, regulatory and stem cell-like memory cells. This clone showed up just a few times. Its antigen remains unknown. Specimen: central memory CD4+ T cells from blood. The rearrangement joins TRBV5-1 to TRBJ2-2, with 7 positions matching TRBD1. The TCR was taken from a woman aged 25 to 39 with type 1 diabetes. CDR3: CASSLSTGSGELFF. For the CDR3, the DNA is TGCGCCAGCAGCTTATCGACAGGGTCCGGGGAGCTGTTTTTT.